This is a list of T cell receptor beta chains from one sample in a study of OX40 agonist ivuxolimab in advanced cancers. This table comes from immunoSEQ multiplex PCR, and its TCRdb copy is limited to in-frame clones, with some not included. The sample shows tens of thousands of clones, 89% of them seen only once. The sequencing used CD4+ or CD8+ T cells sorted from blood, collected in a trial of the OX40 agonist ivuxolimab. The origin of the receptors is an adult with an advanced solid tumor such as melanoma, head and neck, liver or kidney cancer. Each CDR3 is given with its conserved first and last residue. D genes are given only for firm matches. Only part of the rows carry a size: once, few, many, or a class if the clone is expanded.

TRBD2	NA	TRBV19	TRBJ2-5	TGTGCCAGTAGCAGACTAGCAGCCTTTCAAGAGACCCAGTACTTC	CASSRLAAFQETQYF
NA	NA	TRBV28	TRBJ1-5	TGTGCCAGCAGTCCCCCTCTTCAGCCCCAGCATTTT	CASSPPLQPQHF
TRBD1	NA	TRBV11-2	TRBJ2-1	TGTGCCAGCAGCTTAGGTCTACGAGGGGGCGCCAGTTACAATGAGCAGTTCTTC	CASSLGLRGGASYNEQFF
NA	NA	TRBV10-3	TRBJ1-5	TGTGCCATCAGTGAGTCGGCGGATCAGCCCCAGCATTTT	CAISESADQPQHF
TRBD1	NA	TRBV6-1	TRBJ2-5	TGTGCCAGCAGTCCTCCGGGACAGCCCCAAGAGACCCAGTACTTC	CASSPPGQPQETQYF
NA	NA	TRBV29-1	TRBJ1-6	TGCAGCGTTCGGACAGAGGCCTATAATTCACCCCTCCACTTT	CSVRTEAYNSPLHF
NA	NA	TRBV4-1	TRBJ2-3	TGCGCCAGCAGCCAAAGGCCAGGCGCAGATACGCAGTATTTT	CASSQRPGADTQYF
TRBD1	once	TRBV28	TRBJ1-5	TGTGCCAGCCTACGGCAGGGGGGGCAGCCCCAGCATTTT	CASLRQGGQPQHF
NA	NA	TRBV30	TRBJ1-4	TGTGCCTGGAGCGCCGGGGCTAATGAAAAACTGTTTTTT	CAWSAGANEKLFF
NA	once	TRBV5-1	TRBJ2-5	TGCGCCAGCAGCTTGGATCGGCCAGGGCAAGGAGAGACCCAGTACTTC	CASSLDRPGQGETQYF
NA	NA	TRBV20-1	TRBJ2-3	TGCAGTGCTAGATGGAGAGATACGCAGTATTTT	CSARWRDTQYF
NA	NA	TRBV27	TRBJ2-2	TGTGCCAGCAGTTCTTATATCACCGGGGAGCTGTTTTTT	CASSSYITGELFF
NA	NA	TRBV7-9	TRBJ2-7	TGTGCCAGCAGCCTGAGGTCCTACGAGCAGTACTTC	CASSLRSYEQYF
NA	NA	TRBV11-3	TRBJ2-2	TGTGCCAGCAGCTTCCGGGACGGGGAGCTGTTTTTT	CASSFRDGELFF
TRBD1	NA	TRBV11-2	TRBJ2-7	TGTGCCAGCAGCTTAGATATCGGGACAGGGATCTACGAGCAGTACTTC	CASSLDIGTGIYEQYF
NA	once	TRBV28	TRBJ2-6	TGTGCCAGCAGGGCAGGTTCTGGGGCCAACGTCCTGACTTTC	CASRAGSGANVLTF
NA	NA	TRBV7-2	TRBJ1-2	TGTGCCAGCAGCTTAGGGGCGGGGAGCTATGGCTACACCTTC	CASSLGAGSYGYTF
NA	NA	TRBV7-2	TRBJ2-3	TGTGCCAGCAGCCCCAACACAGATACGCAGTATTTT	CASSPNTDTQYF
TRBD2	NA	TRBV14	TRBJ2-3	TGTGCCAGCAGCCAAGGGAGAACAAGCGGGAGTTTTAGAGATACGCAGTATTTT	CASSQGRTSGSFRDTQYF
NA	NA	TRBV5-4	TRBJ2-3	TGTGCCAGCAGCCCGTCCGGTAAACGCACAGATACGCAGTATTTT	CASSPSGKRTDTQYF
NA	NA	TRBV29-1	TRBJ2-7	TGCAGCGTTCAGGGGTCCGAGCAGTACTTC	CSVQGSEQYF
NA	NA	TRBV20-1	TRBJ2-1	TGCAGTGCGAGTAGGTACAATGAGCAGTTCTTC	CSASRYNEQFF